Below, 18 T cell receptor beta chains from the same sample are listed, as sequenced in a study of shared clonotypes between healthy human individuals. Terminally differentiated effector memory CD45RA+ cells were excluded from the naive CD8 cells, which were CD45RO-negative and positively selected for CCR7. TCRdb's table, derived via immunoSEQ multiplex PCR, lists solely in-frame clones and lacks some. The sample yields nearly 600,000 clones, nearly 97% seen once. The sample comprised naive CD8+ T cells sorted from blood. The receptor source for this set is a woman in her 30s in good health.

This chain links TRBV9 with TRBJ2-1; 8 bases agree with TRBD2. V was pared by 0 bases and J by 8 bases, with 7 bases of the junction left unmatched. Germline CDR1 SGDLS, CDR2 YYNGEE. The CDR3 length is 15 residues. This CDR3 is CASSVGGLGVDEQFF. DNA of the CDR3: TGTGCCAGCAGCGTAGGGGGACTAGGGGTCGATGAGCAGTTCTTC. Filled out from reference TRBV9 and TRBJ2-1, the complete variable domain reads DSGVTQTPKHLITATGQRVTLRCSPRSGDLSVYWYQQSLDQGLQFLIQYYNGEERAKGNILERFSAQQFPDLHSELNLSSLELGDSALYFCASSVGGLGVDEQFFGPGTRLTVL.

The chain couples TRBV28 to TRBJ1-5, with D maybe TRBD1 (6 bases). V dropped 8 bases and J dropped 6 bases, with 14 bases sitting between them. The CDR3 consists of 13 residues. Germline CDR1 MDHEN, CDR2 SYDVKM. The CDR3 coding sequence is TGTGCCAGCGAACAGGGATTTGGTCAGCCCCAGCATTTT. It encodes CASEQGFGQPQHF.

Regarding this clone: Other DNA sequences in the same sample also yield this CDR3. The gene calls are TRBV28 and TRBJ1-3; D unresolved. CDR3 size: 12 residues. Trimming pared 5 bases from V and 4 bases from J, leaving 6 bases between. Per germline, CDR1 MDHEN and CDR2 SYDVKM. This CDR3 is CASSDSGNTIYF. In DNA, the CDR3 is TGTGCCAGCAGTGATTCCGGAAACACCATATATTTT. Drawing the rest from reference TRBV28 and TRBJ1-3, the complete variable domain is DVKVTQSSRYLVKRTGEKVFLECVQDMDHENMFWYRQDPGLGLRLIYFSYDVKMKEKGDIPEGYSVSREKKERFSLILESASTNQTSMYLCASSDSGNTIYFGEGSWLTVV.

This clone was counted once. V is TRBV14 and J is TRBJ2-1, with TRBD2 matching over 14 bases. Germline V gene data show CDR1 as SGHDN and CDR2 as FVKESK. This CDR3 has 16 amino acids. Germline trimming cut 0 bases from V and 9 bases from J; bases unmatched to any gene: 4. CDR3 in DNA: TGTGCCAGCAGCCAAGAGGGACTAGCGGGAGCGATTGAGCAGTTCTTC. It encodes CASSQEGLAGAIEQFF.

About this clone itself: Its ends do not fully match the called genes, so a read error is possible. The V and J genes are TRBV27 and TRBJ2-7; possible D gene TRBD2, 6 bases. This CDR3 has 15 amino acids. The germline gives CDR1 MNHEY, CDR2 SMNVEV (reference sequence). CDR3 residues: CASSLFGGNSNEQYF. CDR3 DNA sequence: TGTGCCAGCAGTTTATTCGGCGGGAACTCCAACGAGCAGTACTTC.

J is TRBJ2-1 and V is TRBV7-3; D is possibly TRBD2 (6 bases). V shed 2 bases and J shed 7 bases, with 12 bases lying between them. CDR3 size: 14 residues. Per germline, CDR1 SGHTA and CDR2 FQGTGA. The CDR3 bases are TGTGCCAGCAGCTTAGCTGGGACTTATAATGAGCAGTTCTTC. Protein product: CASSLAGTYNEQFF.

This rearrangement joins TRBV7-9 to TRBJ2-1, with D unclear. V was pared by 5 bases and J by 0 bases, with 11 bases between. CDR3 length equals 15 residues. The V gene's germline CDR1 is SEHNR and CDR2 FQNEAQ (reference sequence). CDR3 nucleotide sequence: TGTGCCAGCAGCCATGAGCTTTACTCCTACAATGAGCAGTTCTTC. Encoded protein: CASSHELYSYNEQFF. Filled out from reference TRBV7-9 and TRBJ2-1, the complete variable domain reads DTGVSQNPRHKITKRGQNVTFRCDPISEHNRLYWYRQTLGQGPEFLTYFQNEAQLEKSRLLSDRFSAERPKGSFSTLEIQRTEQGDSAMYLCASSHELYSYNEQFFGPGTRLTVL.

The chain has TRBV11-3 and TRBJ2-3; 13 bases align to TRBD2. From germline, CDR1 is SGHNT and CDR2 YENEEA. This CDR3 is built from 18 residues. V shed 1 base, J shed 2 bases, and the junction held 6 bases outside the gene matches. This chain's CDR3 is CASSLVPGTSGITDTQYF. CDR3 coding DNA: TGTGCCAGCAGCTTAGTCCCCGGGACTAGCGGGATCACAGATACGCAGTATTTT.

The rearrangement uses TRBV6-5 and TRBJ2-7; 10 bases line up with TRBD1. CDR3 length: 15 amino acids. J was trimmed by 4 bases and V by 0 bases; bases with no gene match: 3. Germline-derived CDR1 and CDR2 are MNHEY and SVGAGI. CDR3 loop: CASSYSDRGAYEQYF. The DNA of the CDR3 is TGTGCCAGCAGTTACTCGGACAGGGGGGCATACGAGCAGTACTTC.

In this sample, this clone turned up a few times. The CDR3 sequence: CASSIGGAEQPQHF. In DNA, the CDR3 is TGTGCCAGTAGTATCGGGGGGGCAGAACAGCCCCAGCATTTT. The chain joins TRBV19 to TRBJ1-5; maybe TRBD1 (6 bases). This CDR3 is 14 amino acids long. Germline CDR1 LNHDA, CDR2 SQIVND (reference sequence). Trimming shortened V by 3 bases and J by 7 bases, and 13 bases separated the two germline ends.

The genes are TRBV5-4 and TRBJ2-6; unclear D gene. The CDR3 length is 13 residues. V was pared by 0 bases and J by 3 bases, with 1 base between. Looked up from germline, CDR1 is SGHNT and CDR2 is YYREEE (reference sequence). The CDR3 DNA reads as TGTGCCAGCAGCTTGGATGGGGCCAACGTCCTGACTTTC. Translating gives CASSLDGANVLTF.

The chain joins TRBV4-1 to TRBJ2-4; D is uncertain. Trimming took 1 base from V and 2 from J, leaving 9 bases between them. This CDR3 is 15 amino acids long. The germline V gene has CDR1 MGHRA and CDR2 YSYEKL. CDR3 coding DNA: TGCGCCAGCAGCCAAGGGGTGGCTACCAAAAACATTCAGTACTTC. It encodes CASSQGVATKNIQYF.

On this clone: One end of the junction does not line up with germline, which may come from a read error. The genes are TRBV5-6 and TRBJ2-1, with 8 bases that match TRBD2. CDR1 is SGHDT and CDR2 is YYEEEE in the germline V gene. This CDR3 comprises 11 residues. The CDR3, as DNA: TGTGCCAGCAGCTTGGTTGGACTAGCAGTCTTC. Amino acid sequence: CASSLVGLAVF.

V is TRBV4-1 and J is TRBJ1-4; no definite D call. The germline CDR1 and CDR2 sequences are MGHRA and YSYEKL. V lost 0 bases, J lost 8 bases, and 16 bases lay in between. The CDR3 contains 16 residues. For the CDR3, the DNA is TGCGCCAGCAGCCAAGAAATAGGTTTATACCGCGAAAAACTGTTTTTT. Residues: CASSQEIGLYREKLFF.

The table lists this clone with a few counts. The rearrangement links TRBV6-1 to TRBJ2-7; TRBD1 matches at 8 bases. The V segment lost 8 bases and the J segment 7 bases; nucleotides outside the gene matches: 7. The germline V gene encodes CDR1 MNHNS and CDR2 SASEGT. The CDR3 sequence is 12 residues long. The CDR3 bases are TGTGCCAGCCGTTTCAGGGGGCAAGAGCAGTACTTC. Translated, it gives CASRFRGQEQYF.

The chain has TRBV5-1 and TRBJ1-2; TRBD1 matches at 8 bases. CDR1 is SGHRS and CDR2 is YFSETQ in the germline V gene. The junction had 9 bases not matched to a gene; V was cut back by 4 bases and J by 4 bases. The CDR3 spans 15 residues. The CDR3 protein is CASSETGQGTYGYTF. In DNA, the CDR3 is TGCGCCAGCAGCGAGACCGGACAGGGTACCTATGGCTACACCTTC.

The chain combines TRBV7-9 with TRBJ2-7; a possible D gene is TRBD2 (6 bases). Germline V gives CDR1 SEHNR, CDR2 FQNEAQ (reference sequence). V was pared by 4 bases and J by 3 bases, with 7 bases between. The CDR3 consists of 12 residues. Here the CDR3 reads CASSSDYYEQYF. CDR3 DNA: TGTGCCAGCAGCTCGGACTACTACGAGCAGTACTTC. The full variable domain, its missing parts supplied by reference TRBV7-9 and TRBJ2-7, is DTGVSQNPRHKITKRGQNVTFRCDPISEHNRLYWYRQTLGQGPEFLTYFQNEAQLEKSRLLSDRFSAERPKGSFSTLEIQRTEQGDSAMYLCASSSDYYEQYFGPGTRLTVT.

This clone has only a few counts. This sequence joins TRBV27 and TRBJ2-7, with 7 nucleotides matching TRBD2. Losses at the gene ends were 11 bases for V and 4 bases for J; bases not matched to a gene: 11. This CDR3 has 13 residues. Germline V gene sequence: CDR1 MNHEY, CDR2 SMNVEV (reference sequence). Here the CDR3 DNA reads TGTGCCGCTGGGAGGGCCTATGGTTACGAGCAGTACTTC. This codes for CAAGRAYGYEQYF.